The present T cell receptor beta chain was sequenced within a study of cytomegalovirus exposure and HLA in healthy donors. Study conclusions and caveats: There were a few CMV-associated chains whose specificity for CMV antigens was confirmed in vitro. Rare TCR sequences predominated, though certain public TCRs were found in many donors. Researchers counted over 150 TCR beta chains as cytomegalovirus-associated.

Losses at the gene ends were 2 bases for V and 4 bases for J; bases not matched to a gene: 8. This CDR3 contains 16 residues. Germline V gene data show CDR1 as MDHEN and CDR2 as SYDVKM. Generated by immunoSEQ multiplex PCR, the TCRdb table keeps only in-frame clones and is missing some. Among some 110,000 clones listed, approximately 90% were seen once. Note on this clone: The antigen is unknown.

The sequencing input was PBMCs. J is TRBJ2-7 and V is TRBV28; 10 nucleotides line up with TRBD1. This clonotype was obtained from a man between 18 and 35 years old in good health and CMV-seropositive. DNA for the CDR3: TGTGCCAGCAGTTTAACCCCGGGACAGGGGACTTACGAGCAGTACTTC. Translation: CASSLTPGQGTYEQYF.